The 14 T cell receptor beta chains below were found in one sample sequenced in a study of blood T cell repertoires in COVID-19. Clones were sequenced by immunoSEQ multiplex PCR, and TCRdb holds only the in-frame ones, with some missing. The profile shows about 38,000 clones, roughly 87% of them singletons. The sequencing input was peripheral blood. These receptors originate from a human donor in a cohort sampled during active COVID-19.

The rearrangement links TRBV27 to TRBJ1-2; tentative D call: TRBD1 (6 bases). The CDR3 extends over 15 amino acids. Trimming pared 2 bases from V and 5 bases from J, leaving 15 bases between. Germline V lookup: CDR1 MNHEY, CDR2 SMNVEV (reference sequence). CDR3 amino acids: CASSLTPTGDYGYTF. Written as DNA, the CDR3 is TGTGCCAGCAGTTTAACCCCGACAGGAGATTATGGCTACACCTTC.

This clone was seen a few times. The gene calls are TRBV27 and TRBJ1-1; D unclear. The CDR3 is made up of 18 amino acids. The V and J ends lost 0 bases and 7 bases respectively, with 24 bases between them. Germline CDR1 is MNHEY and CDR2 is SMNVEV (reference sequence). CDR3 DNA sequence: TGTGCCAGCAGTTTATCGCTGCCAGGATTGAATGGTGTATATGAAGCTTTCTTT. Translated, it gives CASSLSLPGLNGVYEAFF.

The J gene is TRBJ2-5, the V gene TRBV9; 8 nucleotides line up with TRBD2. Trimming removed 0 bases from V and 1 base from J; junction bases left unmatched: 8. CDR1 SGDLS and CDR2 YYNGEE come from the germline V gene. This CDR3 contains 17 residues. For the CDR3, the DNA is TGTGCCAGCAGCGTAGGAAGGCGGCGGGGGGCCCAAGAGACCCAGTACTTC. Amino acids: CASSVGRRRGAQETQYF.

The CDR3 coding sequence is TGTGCCAGCAGCTTAGGCGGGAGGGCGTACAATGAGCAGTTCTTC. Its translation is CASSLGGRAYNEQFF. The chain employs TRBV11-2 and TRBJ2-1, with 9 bases lining up with TRBD2. This CDR3 region has 15 residues. Germline V gives CDR1 SGHAT, CDR2 FQNNGV. J was trimmed by 4 bases and V by 1 base; bases with no gene match: 2.

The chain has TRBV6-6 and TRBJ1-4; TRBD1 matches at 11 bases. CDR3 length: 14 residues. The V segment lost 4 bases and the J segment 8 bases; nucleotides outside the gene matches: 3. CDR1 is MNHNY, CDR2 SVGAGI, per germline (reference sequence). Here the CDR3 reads CASSWGDRGEKLFF. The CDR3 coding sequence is TGTGCCAGCAGTTGGGGGGACAGGGGGGAAAAACTGTTTTTT.

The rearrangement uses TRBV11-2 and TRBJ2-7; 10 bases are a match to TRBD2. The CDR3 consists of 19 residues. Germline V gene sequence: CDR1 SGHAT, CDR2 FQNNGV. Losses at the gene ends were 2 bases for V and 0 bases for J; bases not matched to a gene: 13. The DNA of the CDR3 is TGTGCCAGCAGCTTAAGGTCTCTAGCGGGGGCCCTAAGCTCCTACGAGCAGTACTTC. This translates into CASSLRSLAGALSSYEQYF.

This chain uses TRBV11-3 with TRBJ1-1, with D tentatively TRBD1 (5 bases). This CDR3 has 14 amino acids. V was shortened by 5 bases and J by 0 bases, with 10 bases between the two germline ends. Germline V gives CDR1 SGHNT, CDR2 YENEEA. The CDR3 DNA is TGTGCCAGCAGCGCCACAGGCTTGAACACTGAAGCTTTCTTT. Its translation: CASSATGLNTEAFF.

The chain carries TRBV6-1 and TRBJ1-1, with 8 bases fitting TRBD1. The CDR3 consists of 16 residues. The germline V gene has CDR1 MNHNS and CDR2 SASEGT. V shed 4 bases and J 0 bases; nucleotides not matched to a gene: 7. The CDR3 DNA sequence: TGTGCCAGCAGTGGAGACAGGGGCGGAATGAACACTGAAGCTTTCTTT. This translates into CASSGDRGGMNTEAFF.

The CDR3 DNA is TGTGCCAGCAGTTACCGGTCGCAGGGCCAAGAGACCCAGTACTTC. Amino acids: CASSYRSQGQETQYF. The V call is TRBV6-5, the J call TRBJ2-5, with D tentatively TRBD1 (5 bases). This CDR3 spans 15 amino acids. The germline CDR1 and CDR2 sequences are MNHEY and SVGAGI. Trimming removed 2 bases at V and 1 base at J, with 11 bases between.

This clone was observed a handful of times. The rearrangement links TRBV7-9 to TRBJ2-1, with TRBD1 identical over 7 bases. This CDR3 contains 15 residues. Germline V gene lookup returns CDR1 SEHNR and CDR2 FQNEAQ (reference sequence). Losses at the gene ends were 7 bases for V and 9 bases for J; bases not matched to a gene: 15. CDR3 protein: CASTLVTGEGSEQFF. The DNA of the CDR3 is TGTGCCAGCACCCTCGTAACAGGGGAAGGGAGTGAGCAGTTCTTC.

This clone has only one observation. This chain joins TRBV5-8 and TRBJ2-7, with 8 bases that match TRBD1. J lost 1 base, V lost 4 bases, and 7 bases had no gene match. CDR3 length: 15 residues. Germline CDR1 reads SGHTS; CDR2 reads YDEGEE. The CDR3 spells CASSQGQERSYEQYF. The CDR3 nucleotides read TGTGCCAGCAGCCAGGGACAGGAGAGATCCTACGAGCAGTACTTC.

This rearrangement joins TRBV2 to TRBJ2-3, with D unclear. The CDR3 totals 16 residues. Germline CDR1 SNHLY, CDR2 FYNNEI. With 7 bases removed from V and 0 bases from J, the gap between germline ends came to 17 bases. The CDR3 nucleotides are TGTGCCAGCAAAAGAGGTAACACCATTAGCACAGATACGCAGTATTTT. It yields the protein CASKRGNTISTDTQYF. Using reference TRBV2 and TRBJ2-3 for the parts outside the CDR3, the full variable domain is EPEVTQTPSHQVTQMGQEVILRCVPISNHLYFYWYRQILGQKVEFLVSFYNNEISEKSEIFDDQFSVERPDGSNFTLKIRSTKLEDSAMYFCASKRGNTISTDTQYFGPGTRLTVL.

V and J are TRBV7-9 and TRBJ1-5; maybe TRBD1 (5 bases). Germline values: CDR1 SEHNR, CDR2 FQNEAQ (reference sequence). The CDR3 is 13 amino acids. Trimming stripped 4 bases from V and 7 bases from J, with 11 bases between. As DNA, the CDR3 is TGTGCCAGCAGCTGGGGGGTGGGACAGCCCCAGCATTTT. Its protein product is CASSWGVGQPQHF.

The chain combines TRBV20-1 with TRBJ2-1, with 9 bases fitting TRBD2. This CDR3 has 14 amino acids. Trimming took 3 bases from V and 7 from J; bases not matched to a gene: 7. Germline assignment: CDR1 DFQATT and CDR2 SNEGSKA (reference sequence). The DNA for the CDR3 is TGCAGTGCTAGTCCCCCCAGCGGGAGGAATGAGCAGTTCTTC. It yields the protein CSASPPSGRNEQFF.